This TCR beta chain was documented in a study of beta chain features in type 1 diabetes. Study-wide findings and caveats: The question left open here concerned HLA type influencing TCRB rearrangement. Shorter TCRB CDR3s, moderately but significantly so, marked every one of the four CD4+ subsets in Type 1 diabetes patients.

TCRB transcripts that were expressed got sequenced, as all of the isolated RNA had been reverse transcribed. Sequencing used immunoSEQ multiplex PCR; TCRdb keeps in-frame clones, though not all of them. The sample has about 160,000 clones, around 8.6% seen once. Of note for this clone: The antigen is unknown.

This CDR3 has 15 amino acids. Trimming cost V 5 bases and J 0 bases; bases outside gene matches: 6. Germline V gene lookup returns CDR1 SGHNT and CDR2 YENEEA. The source is a young woman with type 1 diabetes. The sequencing sample was made of central memory CD4+ T cells from blood. This rearrangement joins TRBV11-3 to TRBJ2-7; TRBD1 agrees at 8 bases. CDR3 sequence (DNA): TGTGCCAGCAGCCTTCAGGGGGCGGTCTCCTACGAGCAGTACTTC. This encodes CASSLQGAVSYEQYF. The full variable domain, completed using reference TRBV11-3 and TRBJ2-7, is EAGVVQSPRYKIIEKKQPVAFWCNPISGHNTLYWYLQNLGQGPELLIRYENEEAVDDSQLPKDRFSAERLKGVDSTLKIQPAELGDSAVYLCASSLQGAVSYEQYFGPGTRLTVT.